This TCR beta chain is drawn from a study of blood T cells in healthy people across ages (dated by TCRdb to between 2014 and 2016). A note on the overall study: In model experiments, template switching captured roughly one uniquely barcoded TCR beta cDNA molecule for every two T cells. For two donors (one aged 18 to 30 and one aged 80 or older), the study analyzed two additional independent replicas of 1 million unique cDNA reads from the same blood draw. The donors were split into four age groups: young (average 16 years), middle-aged (over 35), aged (approximately 59) and long-lived (roughly 88). Age-related changes in TCR beta repertoire diversity were measured in the study by deep sequencing normalized with unique cDNA molecular identifiers.

Relative to germline, V is 1 base shorter and J is 15 bases shorter, with 13 bases between their ends. There are 13 amino acids in the CDR3, from cysteine to phenylalanine inclusive. Only the CDR3 DNA stays, 39 bases, in frame from base 1. In the germline V gene, CDR1 corresponds to LGHNA and CDR2 to YSLEER. Systemically healthy Caucasian individuals from Russia, 39 in total and aged about 6 to 90 years, were included as donors. Around 10 milliliters of peripheral blood were drawn from each donor into EDTA-treated Vacutainer tubes. PBMCs were isolated by Ficoll-Paque density-gradient centrifugation, with at least 6 million obtained per sample. Trizol reagent was used to extract total RNA from the PBMCs, yielding at least 6 micrograms per sample. The percentages of naive CD45RAhigh/CD27high T cells were determined by flow cytometry on a PBMC aliquot from every donor. The library was obtained by 5' RACE. Reads for this sample came from an Illumina HiSeq 2500. A second PCR of 7 to 11 cycles was run with a J-beta primer mix and a sample-barcoded 5' primer. A template-switch 5' adaptor carrying 12 random nucleotides introduced a unique molecular identifier onto each TCR beta cDNA molecule. Each sample yielded at least 2.5 million CDR3-containing paired-end reads. The Mint cDNA synthesis kit, primed by a TRBC-specific oligonucleotide, was used to synthesize first-strand cDNA from all RNA. Following uracil-DNA glycosylase treatment, all cDNA underwent a first 18-cycle PCR with the universal primers M1SS and BC2_uni_R. The paper's processing steps were these. Normalization of each sample was performed by random selection of 1 million high-quality reads, each carrying a distinct molecular identifier. Reads sharing molecular identifiers were discarded rather than binned into consensus sequences. MiTCR, set to a Q25 quality threshold and the strictest error-elimination algorithm, was used for CDR3 identification, clonotype clustering and error correction. Lower-bound total TCR beta diversity was estimated with a nonparametric unseen species model using Euler transformation. The public reads were reanalyzed by TCRdb: fastp trimming at Q25, MiXCR alignment, in-frame beta chains only. Each CDR3 protein gets just one entry, which takes the most common genes and DNA from the rows behind it. TCRdb's processing, not the authors' own work, is the source of the V and J calls. Counted in this sample were 800,000 to 950,000 distinct CDR3 sequences; approximately 32% of them appeared once. Of the sample, 10% falls within the top ten clones.

Overall results and qualifications from the work: Observed TCR beta diversity correlated strongly with the percentage of naive T cells measured by flow cytometry. Because the CMV infection status of the donors was unknown, age-related changes in expanded clonotypes may potentially have been confounded. Compared with the aged group, the long-lived group had more naive CD4+ T cells, fewer expanded clones and increased TCR diversity, suggesting age selection. As age increased, observed TCR beta diversity per million T cells dropped in a roughly linear way, and a significant reduction was already evident by age around 41. Estimates of total diversity from one million sequenced T cells were regarded as lower bounds and underestimates. Conclusive comparison of naive and antigen-experienced compartments was prevented by the profiling of bulk unsorted PBMCs.

A few counts support this clonotype. Its binding antigen is unknown. Per-base qualities were not stored, and no clone one base away is much larger. This sample was shared with a second study, whose subject was T cells of mothers and their children. The second study also describes: Donors were nine systemically healthy Caucasian individuals: three mothers and their six children. cDNA synthesis used all of the extracted RNA, with approximately 1.6 ug of RNA in each 15 ul reaction. In the second PCR, the M1S primer introduced both the sample barcodes and 2-4 random nucleotides. Each mother yielded over 8.5 million TCR beta CDR3 reads and each child a few million reads. TCR recombination output is similarly shaped by thymic selection in related and unrelated pairs, with a minor effect exerted by inherited differences. Normalized repertoire overlap was always found to be slightly, but never significantly, higher in related mother-child pairs than in unrelated mother-child pairs. Persistent microchimeric T cell clones were not detected, at a sensitivity of about 99 clones per million clonotypes. Deep NGS was used in the study to compare the TCR beta repertoires of mothers and children and to look for features that separate related mother-child pairs from unrelated individuals. Mothers averaged roughly 40 +/- 4 years of age and children averaged about 12 +/- 4 years. Libraries were sequenced on Illumina HiSeq 2000 with 100+100 nt paired-end reads after adapter ligation with NEBNext reagents. To prevent cross-contamination, the mother and child libraries were prepared one month apart and sequenced in separate runs. For each donor, somewhere between roughly 450,000 and 2,200,000 distinct TCR beta clonotypes were identified. Naive TCR beta clonotypes were estimated from low-frequency clonotypes matched to each donor's FACS-determined naive share, without sorting.

The sample comprised blood. Recombination connected TRBV4-3 to TRBJ1-6; the best D guess is TRBD1, with 5 bases matching. This TCR derives from a woman in her forties in good health. The DNA sequence follows: TGCGCCAGCAGCCAAGCAGGGACCCCAGGCCTCCACTTT. The resulting protein is CASSQAGTPGLHF.